This T cell receptor (beta chain) was recorded in a study of blood T cell repertoires in COVID-19. Measured with immunoSEQ multiplex PCR; TCRdb has only the in-frame clones, and not every one. This table holds fewer than 250,000 clones, about 85% found once. The germline V gene encodes CDR1 ENHRY and CDR2 SYGVKD. The V end was cut by 7 bases, the J end by 0 bases, with 13 bases between. The CDR3 consists of 15 residues. The chain employs TRBV10-3 and TRBJ1-3; maybe TRBD1 (5 bases). This clonotype was sampled from a woman aged 40 to 55 in a cohort exposed to, infected with or recovered from COVID-19 (not recorded which). The sequenced sample was PBMCs or T cells enriched from blood (not recorded which). CDR3: CAINPTESSGNTIYF. As DNA, the CDR3 is TGTGCCATCAACCCGACAGAGAGCTCTGGAAACACCATATATTTT.